This T cell receptor beta chain emerged from a study of blood T cells in healthy people across ages. General study results and limits: Getting older went along with TCR beta diversity per million T cells dropping roughly linearly.

Points on this clonotype: The antigen remains unidentified. A read error may account for a junction end that differs from germline.

CDR3 length: 13 residues. Per germline, CDR1 SEHNR and CDR2 FQNEAQ (reference sequence). A J-beta primer mix and a sample-barcoded 5' primer were used in a second PCR of roughly 6 to 11 cycles. TCRdb itself ran the 5' RACE reads through MiXCR, one entry per CDR3 protein. The sample has roughly 1.9 million distinct CDR3 sequences, 39% seen once. The material sequenced was blood. The receptor was derived from a human donor in good health. The rearrangement links TRBV7-9 to TRBJ1-1; D remains unclear. CDR3 in amino acids: CTSSTHLHTEAFF. DNA of the CDR3: TGTACCAGCAGCACCCACCTCCACACTGAAGCTTTCTTT. The full variable domain, with the rest looked up from reference TRBV7-9 and TRBJ1-1, is DTGVSQNPRHKITKRGQNVTFRCDPISEHNRLYWYRQTLGQGPEFLTYFQNEAQLEKSRLLSDRFSAERPKGSFSTLEIQRTEQGDSAMYLCTSSTHLHTEAFFGQGTRLTVV.